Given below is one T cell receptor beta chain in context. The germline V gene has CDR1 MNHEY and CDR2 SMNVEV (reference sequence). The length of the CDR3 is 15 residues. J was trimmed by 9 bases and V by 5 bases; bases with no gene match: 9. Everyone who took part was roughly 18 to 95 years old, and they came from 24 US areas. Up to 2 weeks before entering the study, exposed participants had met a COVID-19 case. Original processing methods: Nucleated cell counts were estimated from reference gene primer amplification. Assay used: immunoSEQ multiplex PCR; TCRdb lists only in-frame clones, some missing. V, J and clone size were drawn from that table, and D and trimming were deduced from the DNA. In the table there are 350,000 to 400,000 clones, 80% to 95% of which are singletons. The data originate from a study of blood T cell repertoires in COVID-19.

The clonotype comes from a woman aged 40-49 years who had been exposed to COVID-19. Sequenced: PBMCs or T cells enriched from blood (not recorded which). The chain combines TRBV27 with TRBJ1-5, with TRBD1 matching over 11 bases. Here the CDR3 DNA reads TGTGCCAGCAGTCCGGTCGGGACAGGGGGTTCGCCCCAGCATTTT. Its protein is CASSPVGTGGSPQHF.